This is a list of T cell receptor beta chains from one sample in a study of long-term antiretroviral therapy in people with HIV. The table came from immunoSEQ multiplex PCR; TCRdb's copy has only in-frame clones and leaves some out. The sample lists about 20,000 clones, 90% seen once, with 9.2% in the top ten. Material: unsorted PBMCs, obtained approximately 4.2 years before starting antiretroviral therapy. These receptors originate from a woman aged 25 to 39 with HIV. Each CDR3 is given with its conserved first and last residue. The D gene is left open where the match is weak. For some rows the clone size is stated as once, few or many, or as a class when expanded; others skip it.

j_call: TRBJ2-3; d_call: NA; v_call: TRBV4-3; clone_size: NA; cdr3_aa: CASSQASRTYTQYF; cdr3_nt: TGCGCCAGCAGCCAAGCCTCTCGGACCTATACGCAGTATTTT
j_call: TRBJ1-1; d_call: NA; v_call: TRBV4-3; clone_size: NA; cdr3_aa: CASSQDRGVFVTEAFF; cdr3_nt: TGCGCCAGCAGCCAAGATCGCGGAGTTTTTGTCACTGAAGCTTTCTTT
j_call: TRBJ1-5; d_call: NA; v_call: TRBV7-2; clone_size: NA; cdr3_aa: CASSFSAGGNQPQHF; cdr3_nt: TGTGCCAGCAGTTTCAGCGCCGGGGGCAATCAGCCCCAGCATTTT
j_call: TRBJ1-2; d_call: TRBD1; v_call: TRBV9; clone_size: NA; cdr3_aa: CASSSSRSRDRPNYGYTF; cdr3_nt: TGTGCCAGCAGCTCTAGTCGTTCGCGGGACAGACCTAACTATGGCTACACCTTC
j_call: TRBJ1-1; d_call: NA; v_call: TRBV7-9; clone_size: NA; cdr3_aa: CASSLAGTAGAFF; cdr3_nt: TGTGCCAGCAGCTTAGCGGGCACCGCGGGAGCTTTCTTT
j_call: TRBJ2-1; d_call: TRBD1; v_call: TRBV7-9; clone_size: NA; cdr3_aa: CAGTGAPYNEQFF; cdr3_nt: TGTGCCGGGACAGGGGCTCCCTACAATGAGCAGTTCTTC
j_call: TRBJ1-2; d_call: TRBD1; v_call: TRBV6-6; clone_size: NA; cdr3_aa: CASSYGTANYGYTF; cdr3_nt: TGTGCCAGCAGTTACGGGACAGCCAACTATGGCTACACCTTC
j_call: TRBJ1-2; d_call: NA; v_call: TRBV7-2; clone_size: NA; cdr3_aa: CASSSTGPARYTF; cdr3_nt: TGTGCCAGCAGCTCCACAGGGCCCGCTCGATACACCTTC
j_call: TRBJ2-2; d_call: TRBD2; v_call: TRBV2; clone_size: NA; cdr3_aa: CAGTGGIGTGGELFF; cdr3_nt: TGTGCCGGCACGGGGGGGATCGGGACCGGCGGGGAGCTGTTTTTT
j_call: TRBJ1-6; d_call: TRBD1; v_call: TRBV30; clone_size: NA; cdr3_aa: CACSTGGNSPLHF; cdr3_nt: TGTGCCTGCTCCACAGGGGGGAATTCACCCCTCCACTTT
j_call: TRBJ1-2; d_call: NA; v_call: TRBV11-2; clone_size: NA; cdr3_aa: CASSLRSLNGYTF; cdr3_nt: TGTGCCAGCAGCTTACGTTCCTTAAATGGCTACACCTTC
j_call: TRBJ1-5; d_call: NA; v_call: TRBV6-5; clone_size: NA; cdr3_aa: CASSYLGGNQPQHF; cdr3_nt: TGTGCCAGCAGTTACTTAGGGGGCAATCAGCCCCAGCATTTT
j_call: TRBJ1-3; d_call: NA; v_call: TRBV25-1; clone_size: NA; cdr3_aa: CASSESPWGTGRNTIYF; cdr3_nt: TGTGCCAGCAGTGAATCCCCTTGGGGAACAGGGAGAAACACCATATATTTT
j_call: TRBJ1-4; d_call: NA; v_call: TRBV14; clone_size: NA; cdr3_aa: CASSQATGGNEKLFF; cdr3_nt: TGTGCCAGCAGCCAAGCTACGGGGGGTAATGAAAAACTGTTTTTT
j_call: TRBJ1-5; d_call: NA; v_call: TRBV19; clone_size: few; cdr3_aa: CASTRGGARQPQHF; cdr3_nt: TGTGCCAGTACCCGGGGGGGGGCACGTCAGCCCCAGCATTTT
j_call: TRBJ2-4; d_call: NA; v_call: TRBV5-6; clone_size: NA; cdr3_aa: CASSRGVMGNIQYF; cdr3_nt: TGTGCCAGCTCGAGGGGGGTGATGGGTAACATTCAGTACTTC
j_call: TRBJ2-7; d_call: NA; v_call: TRBV27; clone_size: NA; cdr3_aa: CASSPRLDRYYEQYF; cdr3_nt: TGTGCCAGCAGTCCCCGGTTGGACAGATACTACGAGCAGTACTTC
j_call: TRBJ1-2; d_call: TRBD1; v_call: TRBV29-1; clone_size: NA; cdr3_aa: CSVTTGTGSYGYTF; cdr3_nt: TGCAGCGTTACGACCGGGACAGGGTCGTATGGCTACACCTTC
j_call: TRBJ1-5; d_call: NA; v_call: TRBV30; clone_size: NA; cdr3_aa: CAWSARGGPSNQPQHF; cdr3_nt: TGTGCCTGGAGTGCCCGGGGAGGGCCTAGCAATCAGCCCCAGCATTTT
j_call: TRBJ1-6; d_call: NA; v_call: TRBV27; clone_size: NA; cdr3_aa: CASSLFPEINNSPLHF; cdr3_nt: TGTGCCAGCAGTTTATTTCCAGAAATTAATAATTCACCCCTCCACTTT
j_call: TRBJ2-7; d_call: NA; v_call: TRBV5-1; clone_size: NA; cdr3_aa: CASYRGTSSSYEQYF; cdr3_nt: TGCGCCAGCTACCGAGGGACTTCAAGCTCCTACGAGCAGTACTTC
j_call: TRBJ2-1; d_call: TRBD2; v_call: TRBV7-9; clone_size: NA; cdr3_aa: CASRPSGGNEQFF; cdr3_nt: TGTGCCAGCAGACCTAGCGGGGGCAATGAGCAGTTCTTC
j_call: TRBJ2-2; d_call: NA; v_call: TRBV10-3; clone_size: NA; cdr3_aa: CAISELGSATGELFF; cdr3_nt: TGTGCCATCAGTGAGCTAGGTTCCGCCACCGGGGAGCTGTTTTTT
j_call: TRBJ1-5; d_call: NA; v_call: TRBV4-3; clone_size: NA; cdr3_aa: CASSQSLSQPQHF; cdr3_nt: TGCGCCAGCAGCCAATCTCTTTCTCAGCCCCAGCATTTT
j_call: TRBJ2-1; d_call: TRBD1; v_call: TRBV29-1; clone_size: NA; cdr3_aa: CSVEGIPGDRVYNEQFF; cdr3_nt: TGCAGCGTTGAAGGTATACCCGGGGACAGAGTTTACAATGAGCAGTTCTTC
j_call: TRBJ1-2; d_call: NA; v_call: TRBV7-8; clone_size: NA; cdr3_aa: CASSLSLQGNYGYTF; cdr3_nt: TGTGCCAGCAGCTTATCCCTACAGGGTAACTATGGCTACACCTTC
j_call: TRBJ2-5; d_call: NA; v_call: TRBV2; clone_size: NA; cdr3_aa: CASQGQAQETQYF; cdr3_nt: TGTGCCAGTCAGGGGCAGGCCCAAGAGACCCAGTACTTC